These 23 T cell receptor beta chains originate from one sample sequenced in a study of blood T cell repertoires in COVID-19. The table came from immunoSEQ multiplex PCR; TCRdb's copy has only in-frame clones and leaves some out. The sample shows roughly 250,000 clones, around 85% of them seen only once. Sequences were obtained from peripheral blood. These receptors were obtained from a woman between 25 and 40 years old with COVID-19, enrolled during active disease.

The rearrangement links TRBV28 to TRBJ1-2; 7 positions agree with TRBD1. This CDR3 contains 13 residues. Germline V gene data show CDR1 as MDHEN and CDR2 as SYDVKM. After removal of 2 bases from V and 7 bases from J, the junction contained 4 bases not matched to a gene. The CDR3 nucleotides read TGTGCCAGCAGTTTAGTCCCAGGGGGTGGCTACACCTTC. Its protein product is CASSLVPGGGYTF.

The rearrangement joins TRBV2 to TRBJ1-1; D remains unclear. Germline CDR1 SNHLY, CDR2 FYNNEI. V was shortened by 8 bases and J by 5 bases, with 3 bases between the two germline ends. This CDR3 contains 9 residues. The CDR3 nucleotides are TGTGCCAGCCCTACTGAAGCTTTCTTT. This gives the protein CASPTEAFF.

The chain's CDR3 is CASSLEAGASGELFF. CDR3 nucleotides: TGTGCCAGCAGCTTAGAGGCAGGGGCGTCCGGGGAGCTGTTTTTT. This chain connects TRBV11-3 to TRBJ2-2, with D possibly TRBD1 on 6 matching bases. The CDR3 loop spans 15 amino acids. V gave up 0 bases and J gave up 6 bases, with 11 bases separating them. CDR1 and CDR2 (germline): SGHNT, YENEEA.

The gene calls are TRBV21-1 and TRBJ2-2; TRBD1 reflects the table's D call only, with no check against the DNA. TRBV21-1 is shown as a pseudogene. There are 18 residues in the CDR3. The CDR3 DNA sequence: TGTGCCAGCAGCAACCAGCAGGGGAACCTCGCGGACACCGGGGAGCTGTTTTTT. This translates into CASSNQQGNLADTGELFF.

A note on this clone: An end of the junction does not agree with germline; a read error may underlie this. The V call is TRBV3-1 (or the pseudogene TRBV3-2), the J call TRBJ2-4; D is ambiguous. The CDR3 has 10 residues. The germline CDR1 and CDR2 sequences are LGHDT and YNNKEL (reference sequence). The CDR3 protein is CASSPPYSPF. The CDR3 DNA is TGTGCCAGCAGCCCCCCTTATTCCCCGTTC.

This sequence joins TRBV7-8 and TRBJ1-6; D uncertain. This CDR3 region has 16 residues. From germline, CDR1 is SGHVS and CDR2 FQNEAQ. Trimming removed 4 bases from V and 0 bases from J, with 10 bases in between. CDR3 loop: CASSSAVSSYNSPLHF. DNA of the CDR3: TGTGCCAGCAGCTCAGCCGTGAGCTCCTATAATTCACCCCTCCACTTT.

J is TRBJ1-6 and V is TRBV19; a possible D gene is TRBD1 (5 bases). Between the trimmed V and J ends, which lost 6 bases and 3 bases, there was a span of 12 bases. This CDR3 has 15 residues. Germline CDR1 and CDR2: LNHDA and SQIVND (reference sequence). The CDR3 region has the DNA TGTGCCAGTAGCCCTGGACAAGACTATAATTCACCCCTCCACTTT. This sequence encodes CASSPGQDYNSPLHF.

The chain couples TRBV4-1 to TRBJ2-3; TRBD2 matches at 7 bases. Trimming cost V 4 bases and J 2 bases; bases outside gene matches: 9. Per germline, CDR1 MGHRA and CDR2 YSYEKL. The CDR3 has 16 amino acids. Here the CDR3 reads CASSLPSRGVTDTQYF. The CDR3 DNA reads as TGCGCCAGCAGCCTTCCTTCCCGGGGGGTCACAGATACGCAGTATTTT.

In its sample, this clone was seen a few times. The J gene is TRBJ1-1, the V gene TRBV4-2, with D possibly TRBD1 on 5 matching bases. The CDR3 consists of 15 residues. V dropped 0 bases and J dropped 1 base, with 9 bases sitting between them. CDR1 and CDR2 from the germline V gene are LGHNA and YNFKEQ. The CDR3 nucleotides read TGTGCCAGCAGCCAAGAGACGACAGCGAACACTGAAGCTTTCTTT. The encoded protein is CASSQETTANTEAFF.

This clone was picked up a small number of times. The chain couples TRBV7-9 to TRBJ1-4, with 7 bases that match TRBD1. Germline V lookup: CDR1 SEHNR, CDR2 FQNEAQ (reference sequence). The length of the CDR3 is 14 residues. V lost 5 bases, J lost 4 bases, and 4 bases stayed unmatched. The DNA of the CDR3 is TGTGCCAGCAGCCCGACAGGGTATAATGAAAAACTGTTTTTT. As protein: CASSPTGYNEKLFF.

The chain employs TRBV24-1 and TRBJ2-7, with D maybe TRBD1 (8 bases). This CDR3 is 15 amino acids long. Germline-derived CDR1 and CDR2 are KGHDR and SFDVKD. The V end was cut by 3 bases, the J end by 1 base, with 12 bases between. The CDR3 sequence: CATSDSGTGSYEQYF. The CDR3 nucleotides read TGTGCCACCAGTGATAGCGGGACAGGATCCTACGAGCAGTACTTC.

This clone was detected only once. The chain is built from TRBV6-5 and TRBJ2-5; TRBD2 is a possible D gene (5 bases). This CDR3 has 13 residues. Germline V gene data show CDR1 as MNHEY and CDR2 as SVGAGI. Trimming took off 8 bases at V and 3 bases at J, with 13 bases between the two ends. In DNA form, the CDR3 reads TGTGCCAGCTCTAGCCGGGGAGAAGAGACCCAGTACTTC. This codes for CASSSRGEETQYF.

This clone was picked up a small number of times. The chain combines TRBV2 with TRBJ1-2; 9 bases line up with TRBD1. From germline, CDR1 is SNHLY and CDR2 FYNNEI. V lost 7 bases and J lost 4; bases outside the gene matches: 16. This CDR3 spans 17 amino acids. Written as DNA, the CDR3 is TGTGCCAGCAAATCGGGGACAGGGACCGTCTTGGGCTATGGCTACACCTTC. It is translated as CASKSGTGTVLGYGYTF.

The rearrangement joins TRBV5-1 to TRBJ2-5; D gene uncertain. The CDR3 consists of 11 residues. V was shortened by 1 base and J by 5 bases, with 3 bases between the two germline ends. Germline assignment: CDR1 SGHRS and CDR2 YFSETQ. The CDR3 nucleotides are TGCGCCAGCAGCTTGCGGGAGACCCAGTACTTC. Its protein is CASSLRETQYF.

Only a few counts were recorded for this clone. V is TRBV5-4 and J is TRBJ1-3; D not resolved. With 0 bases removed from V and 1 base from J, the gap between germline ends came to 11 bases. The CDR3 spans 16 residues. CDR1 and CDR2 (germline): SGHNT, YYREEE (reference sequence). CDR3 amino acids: CASSLGSTRSGNTIYF. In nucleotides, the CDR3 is TGTGCCAGCAGCTTGGGTTCGACAAGATCTGGAAACACCATATATTTT.

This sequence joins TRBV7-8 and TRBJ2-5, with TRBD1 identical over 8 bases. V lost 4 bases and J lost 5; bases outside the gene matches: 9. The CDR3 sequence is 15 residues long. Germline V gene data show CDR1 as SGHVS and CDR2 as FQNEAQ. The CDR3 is CASSYNRDRTETQYF. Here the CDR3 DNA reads TGTGCCAGCAGCTACAACCGGGACAGGACGGAGACCCAGTACTTC.

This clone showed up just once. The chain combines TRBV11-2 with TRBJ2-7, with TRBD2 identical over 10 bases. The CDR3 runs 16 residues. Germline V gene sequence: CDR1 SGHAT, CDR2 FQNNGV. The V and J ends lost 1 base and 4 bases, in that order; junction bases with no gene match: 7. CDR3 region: CASSLVLSGGVYEQYF. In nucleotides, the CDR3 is TGTGCCAGCAGCTTAGTTCTAAGCGGGGGGGTGTACGAGCAGTACTTC.

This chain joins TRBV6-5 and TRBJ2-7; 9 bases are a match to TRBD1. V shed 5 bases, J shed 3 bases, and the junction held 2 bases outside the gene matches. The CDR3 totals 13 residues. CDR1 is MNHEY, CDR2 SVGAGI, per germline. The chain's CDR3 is CASSRTGVYEQYF. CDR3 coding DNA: TGTGCCAGCAGTAGGACAGGGGTCTACGAGCAGTACTTC.

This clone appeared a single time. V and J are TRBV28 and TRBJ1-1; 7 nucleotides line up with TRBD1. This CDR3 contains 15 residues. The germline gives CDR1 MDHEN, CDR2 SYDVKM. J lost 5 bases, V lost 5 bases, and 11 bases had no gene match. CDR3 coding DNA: TGTGCCAGCAGTAGGTTCAGGGGCAGGGGGACTGAAGCTTTCTTT. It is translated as CASSRFRGRGTEAFF.

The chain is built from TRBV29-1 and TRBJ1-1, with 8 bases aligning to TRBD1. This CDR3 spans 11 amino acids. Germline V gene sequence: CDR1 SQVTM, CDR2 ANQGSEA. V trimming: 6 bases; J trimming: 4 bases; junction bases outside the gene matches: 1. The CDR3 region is CSVTGGTEAFF. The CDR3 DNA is TGCAGCGTAACAGGGGGCACTGAAGCTTTCTTT.

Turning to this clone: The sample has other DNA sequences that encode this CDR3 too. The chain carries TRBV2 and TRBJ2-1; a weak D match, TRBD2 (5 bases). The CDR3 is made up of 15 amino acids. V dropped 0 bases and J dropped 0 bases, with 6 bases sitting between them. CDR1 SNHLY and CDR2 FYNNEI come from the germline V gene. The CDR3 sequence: CASSEAGSSYNEQFF. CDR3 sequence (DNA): TGTGCCAGCAGTGAAGCAGGGAGCTCCTACAATGAGCAGTTCTTC.

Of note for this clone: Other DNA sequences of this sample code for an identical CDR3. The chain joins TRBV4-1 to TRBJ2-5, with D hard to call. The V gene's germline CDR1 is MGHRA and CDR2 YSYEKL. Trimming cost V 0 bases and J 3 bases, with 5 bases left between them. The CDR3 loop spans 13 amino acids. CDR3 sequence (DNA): TGCGCCAGCAGCCAAGATGTCGAAGAGACCCAGTACTTC. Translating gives CASSQDVEETQYF.

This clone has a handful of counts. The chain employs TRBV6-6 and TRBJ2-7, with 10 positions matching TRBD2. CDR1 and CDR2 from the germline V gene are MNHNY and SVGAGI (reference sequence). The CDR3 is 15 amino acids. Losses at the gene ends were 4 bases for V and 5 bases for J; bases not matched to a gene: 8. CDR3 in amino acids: CASSFTGTSDDEQYF. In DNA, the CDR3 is TGTGCCAGCAGTTTCACCGGGACTAGCGACGACGAGCAGTACTTC.